A single sample gave rise to the 29 T cell receptor delta chains below, sequenced in a study of gamma-delta T cells after stem cell transplantation. TCRdb re-called clones from the RT-PCR reads using CATT. The sample lists 1,400 or so delta-chain clones; 13% were seen once. The source material was gamma-delta T cells. These receptors were taken from a human donor. It is not recorded whose cells these are; they may come from a transplant donor.

Points on this clone: This sequence is one base from a far larger clone and is likely a read error. The gene calls are TRDV2 and TRDJ1; 9 positions agree with TRDD3. J lost 3 bases, V lost 3 bases, and 13 bases had no gene match. Germline values: CDR1 GEAIGNYY, CDR2 EKD. The CDR3 runs to 17 residues. CDR3 in DNA: TGTGCCTGTGACCCTATAGACGGGGGGATACTTTCCGATAAACTCATCTTT. Protein product: CACDPIDGGILSDKLIF.

There is no V gene call, and the J gene is TRDJ3; the table's D call of TRDD3 was not tested on the DNA. The CDR3 is 17 amino acids. CDR3 in DNA: TGTGCCACCGCTGGGGGCCGAAGCTCCTGGGACACCCGACAGATGTTTTTC. Its translation is CATAGGRSSWDTRQMFF.

This clone was observed a handful of times. A read error is likely here: a far larger clone is one base away. The sample holds other DNA sequences that translate to the same CDR3. CDR3 loop: CASLEAQLFF. The CDR3 bases are TGCGCCTCGTTGGAGGCACAACTCTTCTTT. V usage is TRDV2 and J usage is TRDJ2; D remains unclear. There are 10 residues in the CDR3. Germline CDR1 GEAIGNYY, CDR2 EKD.

This clone occurred a few times. With a far larger clone one base away, a read error is the likely cause. The sample has other DNA sequences that encode this CDR3 too. The genes are TRDV2 and TRDJ3, with TRDD3 matching 7 bases. The CDR3 extends over 18 amino acids. Germline V gene lookup returns CDR1 GEAIGNYY and CDR2 EKD. In DNA, the CDR3 is TGTGCCTGTGACACAGGGGGATTAAGCTCCTGGGACACCAGACAGATGTTTTTC. Protein: CACDTGGLSSWDTRQMFF.

In its sample, this clone was seen a few times. A far larger clone is a single base away, which makes a read error likely. This chain uses TRDV2 with TRDJ3; 8 positions match TRDD3. V lost 2 bases to trimming and J lost 0 bases; unmatched junction nucleotides: 20. This CDR3 has 23 amino acids. The germline CDR1 and CDR2 sequences are GEAIGNYY and EKD. CDR3 protein: CACDIVKGLGALRSSWDTRQMFF. CDR3 DNA sequence: TGTGCCTGTGACATCGTTAAGGGACTGGGGGCCCTTCGCAGCTCCTGGGACACCCGACAGATGTTTTTC.

In the case of this clone: The translation of this DNA and the TCRdb protein of a much larger clone differ at residue 14, probably owing to a read error; the protein shown here is translated from the DNA. The chain employs TRDV2 and TRDJ1; 8 bases line up with TRDD3. The germline V gene encodes CDR1 GEAIGNYY and CDR2 EKD. The V segment lost 3 bases and the J segment 0 bases; nucleotides outside the gene matches: 20. The CDR3 consists of 20 residues. DNA for the CDR3: TGTGCCTGTGACCCCGTCGGGGGTAGGCTGGGGGAAGAAAACACCGATAAACTCATCTTT. This gives the protein CACDPVGGRLGEENTDKLIF.

This clone was counted between two and nine times. A far larger clone is just one base off, so this is likely a read error. The same CDR3 can be traced to other DNA sequences in this sample. The chain links TRDV2 to TRDJ1; 12 bases line up with TRDD3. This CDR3 spans 17 amino acids. CDR1 is GEAIGNYY, CDR2 EKD, per germline. For the CDR3, the DNA is TGTGCCTGTGACACCGTCGGTGGACTGGGGGATACCGATAAACTCATTTTT. It codes for CACDTVGGLGDTDKLIF.

Notes on this clone: The junction does not match germline at one end; this may be a read error. V gene TRDV2 combines with J gene TRDJ1, with 13 bases aligning to TRDD3. Germline CDR1 reads GEAIGNYY; CDR2 reads EKD. The CDR3 runs to 17 residues. The CDR3 DNA sequence: TGTGCCTGTGACACTATACTGGGGGATACGCAAACCGATCAACTCATCTTT. This encodes CACDTILGDTQTDQLIF.

This clone was detected only a few times. V is TRDV2 and J is TRDJ1, with TRDD3 identical over 11 bases. From germline, CDR1 is GEAIGNYY and CDR2 EKD. This CDR3 comprises 16 residues. V was pared by 4 bases and J by 2 bases, with 8 bases of the junction left unmatched. CDR3 DNA: TGTGCCTGTGAAGGGTTGGGGGATACGCGGACCGATAAACTCATCTTT. As protein: CACEGLGDTRTDKLIF.

This clone was counted only a few times. The TCRdb protein comes from a much larger clone and disagrees with this DNA's translation at residue 3, likely due to a read error; the protein given here is derived from the DNA. The V call is TRDV2, the J call TRDJ1; 13 positions match TRDD3. The CDR3 is 19 amino acids. Germline V gene data show CDR1 as GEAIGNYY and CDR2 as EKD. CDR3 region: CARDSVLGDTLVTTDKLIF. CDR3 in DNA: TGTGCCCGTGACTCCGTACTGGGGGATACGCTGGTTACCACCGATAAACTCATCTTT.

V and J are TRDV2 and TRDJ1; D is possibly TRDD3 (6 bases). Germline CDR1 and CDR2: GEAIGNYY and EKD. Between the trimmed V and J ends, which lost 4 bases and 0 bases, there was a span of 20 bases. The CDR3 spans 17 residues. This chain's CDR3 is CACEELGVQGNTDKLIF. The CDR3 DNA follows: TGTGCCTGTGAAGAGTTGGGGGTTCAGGGCAACACCGATAAACTCATCTTT.

This clone is large (0.1 to 1%). The chain joins TRDV2 to TRDJ1, with 10 bases aligning to TRDD3. CDR1 GEAIGNYY and CDR2 EKD come from the germline V gene. This CDR3 comprises 17 residues. Unmatched junction bases numbered 20, after V lost 0 bases and J lost 14 bases. The CDR3 coding sequence is TGTGCCTGTGACACCGTCACTGGGGGATTCAGCCCCGGGGTAGTAATCTTT. Translation gives CACDTVTGGFSPGVVIF.

About this clone itself: A far larger clone is off by one base, so a read error is likely. The rearrangement uses TRDV2 and TRDJ1; tentatively, D is TRDD2 or TRDD3 (7 bases each). Germline CDR1 is GEAIGNYY and CDR2 is EKD. This CDR3 comprises 19 residues. Trimming removed 1 base from V and 4 bases from J, with 27 bases in between. CDR3 sequence reads: CACDTTGFPTGAYGDKLIF. The CDR3 DNA is TGTGCCTGTGACACGACGGGCTTTCCTACTGGGGCTTATGGCGATAAACTCATCTTT.

The chain couples TRDV2 to TRDJ1; TRDD3 aligns across 13 bases. The CDR3 spans 18 residues. Trimming at V came to 3 bases and at J to 3 bases, leaving 12 bases not matched to a gene. Germline-derived CDR1 and CDR2 are GEAIGNYY and EKD. This chain's CDR3 is CACDSVLGDTRGSDKLIF. CDR3 in DNA: TGTGCCTGTGACTCTGTACTGGGGGATACGCGGGGGTCCGATAAACTCATCTTT.

Note on this clone: A far larger clone is off by one base, so a read error is likely. The CDR3 region is CACDTRSYYPVLGIRGDTDKLIF. DNA for the CDR3: TGTGCCTGTGACACGAGATCTTACTACCCCGTACTGGGGATCAGGGGGGACACCGATAAACTCATCTTT. The chain couples TRDV2 to TRDJ1, with TRDD3 matching over 7 bases. CDR1 is GEAIGNYY, CDR2 EKD, per germline. V was pared by 1 base and J by 0 bases, with 28 bases of the junction left unmatched. This CDR3 region has 23 residues.

By its share, this clone is medium-sized. This probably arose from a read error, given a far larger clone one base away. The V call is TRDV2, the J call TRDJ1; D is possibly TRDD2 or TRDD3 (7 bases each). Germline-derived CDR1 and CDR2 are GEAIGNYY and EKD. Trimming pared 5 bases from V and 4 bases from J, leaving 31 bases between. There are 19 residues in the CDR3. Here the CDR3 DNA reads TGTGCCTGTGGCACGGCGGGCTTTCCTACTGGGGCTTATGGCGATAAACTCATCTTT. It codes for CACGTAGFPTGAYGDKLIF.

The V call is TRDV2, the J call TRDJ1; 11 nucleotides line up with TRDD3. Germline V gene data show CDR1 as GEAIGNYY and CDR2 as EKD. V lost 3 bases, J lost 2 bases, and 25 bases stayed unmatched. This CDR3 comprises 22 residues. CDR3 sequence reads: CACDYLKGHPTLGDTPTDKLIF. DNA for the CDR3: TGTGCCTGTGACTATCTCAAAGGTCATCCTACGTTGGGGGATACGCCGACCGATAAACTCATCTTT.

This clone was seen only a few times. TCRdb records a much larger clone's protein for this DNA, with a difference at residue 12 that likely arises from a read error; the protein given is the translation of the DNA. V is TRDV2 and J is TRDJ1; no clear D. The V end was cut by 0 bases, the J end by 0 bases, with 25 bases between. The CDR3 is made up of 20 amino acids. Germline-derived CDR1 and CDR2 are GEAIGNYY and EKD. CDR3 DNA sequence: TGTGCCTGTGACACCGTACGCCCCGCCCGGGGTCCATCGTACACCGATAAACTCATCTTT. Amino acid sequence: CACDTVRPARGPSYTDKLIF.

This clone was seen a few times. The amino acid sequence in TCRdb belongs to a much larger clone and departs from this DNA's translation at residue 4, likely a sequencing read error; the sequence shown is translated from the DNA. This chain uses TRDV2 with TRDJ1; 8 bases map to TRDD3. Germline V gene data show CDR1 as GEAIGNYY and CDR2 as EKD. J gave up 0 bases and V 5 bases, and 13 bases lay outside the gene matches. The CDR3 covers 17 residues. CDR3 residues: CACGTIGIRPYTDKLIF. In DNA, the CDR3 is TGTGCCTGTGGCACGATCGGGATACGTCCTTACACCGATAAACTCATCTTT.

A remark on this clone: The protein TCRdb lists belongs to a much larger clone and differs from this DNA's translation at residue 5, which points to a read error; the protein shown is made from the DNA. The chain combines TRDV2 with TRDJ1; TRDD2 matches at 9 bases. The CDR3 is 18 amino acids. V shed 3 bases, J shed 1 base, and the junction held 14 bases outside the gene matches. From germline, CDR1 is GEAIGNYY and CDR2 EKD. Here the CDR3 reads CACDSILPTGEGTDKLIF. CDR3 nucleotides: TGTGCCTGTGACTCCATCCTTCCTACGGGGGAAGGCACCGATAAACTCATCTTT.

In regard to this clone: Only one base separates this from a far larger clonotype, so it likely reflects a read error. Distinct nucleotide sequences in the sample also encode this CDR3. J is TRDJ1 and V is TRDV2; 12 bases map to TRDD3. Germline CDR1 reads GEAIGNYY; CDR2 reads EKD. The CDR3 spans 17 residues. The CDR3 loop reads CACDKLGDTRYTDKLIF. The CDR3 DNA reads TGTGCTTGTGACAAACTGGGGGATACCCGGTACACCGATAAACTCATCTTT.

Of note for this clone: A far larger clone is a single base away, which makes a read error likely. Distinct nucleotide sequences in the sample also encode this CDR3. The chain carries TRDV2 and TRDJ1; TRDD3 matches at 10 bases. The germline V gene has CDR1 GEAIGNYY and CDR2 EKD. The CDR3 consists of 21 residues. The junction had 19 bases not matched to a gene; V was cut back by 1 base and J by 0 bases. In DNA form, the CDR3 reads TGTGCCTGTGACACACTTGTACTGGGGGATCCAACTCGACTGTACACCGATAAACTCATCTTT. As protein: CACDTLVLGDPTRLYTDKLIF.

As regards this clone: Only one base separates this from a far larger clonotype, so it likely reflects a read error. V usage is TRDV2 and J usage is TRDJ1; 9 positions agree with TRDD3. Germline CDR1 GEAIGNYY, CDR2 EKD. The CDR3 contains 24 residues. This CDR3 is CACDTVERSVRAGDWGTYTDTLIF. DNA for the CDR3: TGTGCCTGTGACACCGTGGAAAGATCGGTGAGGGCAGGTGACTGGGGGACCTACACCGATACACTCATCTTT.

This clone was recorded a few times. For this DNA, TCRdb reports the protein of a much larger clone, which diverges at residue 15, most likely from a read error; the protein presented here is translated directly from the DNA. The rearrangement uses TRDV2 and TRDJ1; the match to TRDD3 covers 8 bases. The germline gives CDR1 GEAIGNYY, CDR2 EKD. CDR3 length equals 17 residues. The CDR3 is CACDHVTGGHLTDKFIF. CDR3 DNA: TGTGCCTGTGACCACGTTACTGGGGGTCACCTCACCGATAAATTCATCTTT.

For this clone: A far larger clone is off by one base, so a read error is likely. Within the sample, other DNA sequences also encode this same CDR3. The chain recombines TRDV2 with TRDJ1; 7 bases line up with TRDD2. Trimming took 4 bases from V and 0 from J; bases not matched to a gene: 13. This CDR3 comprises 17 residues. CDR1 is GEAIGNYY, CDR2 EKD, per germline. CDR3 nucleotides: TGTGCCTGTGATTTCCTACGAGTTGGGGTCGACACCGATAAACTCATCTTT. Its translation: CACDFLRVGVDTDKLIF.

This clone is classed as large. This chain connects TRDV2 to TRDJ1, with 9 positions matching TRDD3. CDR3 length equals 17 residues. Germline CDR1 GEAIGNYY, CDR2 EKD. Trimming took 3 bases from V and 0 from J; bases not matched to a gene: 10. The CDR3 sequence is CACDPVLGDSHTDKLIF. As DNA, the CDR3 is TGTGCCTGTGACCCAGTACTGGGGGACTCACACACCGATAAACTCATCTTT.

A few counts support this clone. For this DNA, TCRdb reports the protein of a much larger clone, which diverges at residue 5, most likely from a read error; the protein presented here is translated directly from the DNA. The CDR3 nucleotides read TGTGCCTGTGACCCCCTGGGGGATCCGGATTTGACAGCACAACTCTTCTTT. It encodes CACDPLGDPDLTAQLFF. The chain joins TRDV2 to TRDJ2; 9 nucleotides line up with TRDD3. This CDR3 contains 17 residues. Germline V CDR1 and CDR2: GEAIGNYY, EKD. V lost 3 bases, J lost 1 base, and 8 bases stayed unmatched.

Regarding this clone: A read error likely explains why the TCRdb protein, taken from a much larger clone, differs from this DNA's translation at residue 7; the protein shown is translated from the DNA. The rearrangement links TRDV2 to TRDJ1; 10 bases are shared with TRDD3. CDR3 length: 19 residues. V lost 3 bases, J lost 1 base, and 16 bases stayed unmatched. Germline V CDR1 and CDR2: GEAIGNYY, EKD. The CDR3 is CACDPVIRGGIRRTDKLIF. As DNA, the CDR3 is TGTGCCTGTGACCCAGTAATACGTGGGGGGATACGCCGCACCGATAAACTCATCTTT.

By share, this clone ranks as medium-sized (0.01 to 0.1%). This could be a read error, since a much larger clone is one nucleotide away. This chain uses TRDV2 with TRDJ1; TRDD3 matches 13 bases. V was pared by 3 bases and J by 4 bases, with 10 bases of the junction left unmatched. Germline assignment: CDR1 GEAIGNYY and CDR2 EKD. The CDR3 loop spans 17 amino acids. The CDR3 here is CACDEVLGDTLVDKLIF. DNA for the CDR3: TGTGCCTGTGACGAGGTACTGGGGGATACGCTCGTCGATAAACTCATCTTT.